This T cell receptor beta chain is from a study of cytomegalovirus exposure and HLA in healthy donors. Use of 60 Vbeta and 13 Jbeta primers characterized the PCR. Measured with immunoSEQ multiplex PCR; TCRdb has only the in-frame clones, and not every one. The data show around 130,000 clones, 65% to 75% seen once. The germline gives CDR1 MDHEN, CDR2 SYDVKM. V lost 7 bases to trimming and J lost 4 bases, with 14 bases between them. This CDR3 has 14 amino acids. The receptor comes from a man aged 35 to 55 in good health and CMV-seropositive. The J gene is TRBJ1-5, the V gene TRBV28; possibly TRBD1 for D (6 bases). Sequenced: PBMCs. CDR3 loop: CASNKGQSNQPQHF. The CDR3 nucleotides are TGTGCCAGCAACAAAGGACAGTCGAATCAGCCCCAGCATTTT.